This TCR beta chain was identified during a study of cytomegalovirus exposure and HLA in healthy donors. Whole-study results and caveats: When analyzed later, a missense DCLRE1C variant was found to be linked to TCR beta V- and J-gene trimming. Across HLA loci, a later analysis found differing TCR association rates, with DRB1 most and HLA-C fewest. In all likelihood, a cluster of highly shared sequence variants was a sequencing artifact.

PCR amplification relied on 60 Vbeta primers (plus 13 Jbeta primers). Methods used by the authors: Later reanalysis found 80 million or so unique TCR beta chains, some 10 million of them shared. Data came from immunoSEQ multiplex PCR; TCRdb stores just in-frame clones and leaves some out. V and J calls and clone size are those listed in that table; D and trimming were worked out from the DNA. The sample carries 100,000 to 150,000 clones, roughly four fifths recorded once. Between the trimmed V and J ends, which lost 2 bases and 4 bases, there was a span of 13 bases. Germline V gives CDR1 SGHRS, CDR2 YFSETQ. This CDR3 is 14 amino acids long. This clone was counted only a few times. The antigen is undetermined.

The chain uses TRBV5-1 and TRBJ2-7; D uncertain. Input material: PBMCs. This TCR was sampled from a male donor in good health and CMV-seronegative. The CDR3 DNA follows: TGCGCCAGCAGCTTTTACGTGGTCGGGTACGAGCAGTACTTC. It is translated as CASSFYVVGYEQYF.